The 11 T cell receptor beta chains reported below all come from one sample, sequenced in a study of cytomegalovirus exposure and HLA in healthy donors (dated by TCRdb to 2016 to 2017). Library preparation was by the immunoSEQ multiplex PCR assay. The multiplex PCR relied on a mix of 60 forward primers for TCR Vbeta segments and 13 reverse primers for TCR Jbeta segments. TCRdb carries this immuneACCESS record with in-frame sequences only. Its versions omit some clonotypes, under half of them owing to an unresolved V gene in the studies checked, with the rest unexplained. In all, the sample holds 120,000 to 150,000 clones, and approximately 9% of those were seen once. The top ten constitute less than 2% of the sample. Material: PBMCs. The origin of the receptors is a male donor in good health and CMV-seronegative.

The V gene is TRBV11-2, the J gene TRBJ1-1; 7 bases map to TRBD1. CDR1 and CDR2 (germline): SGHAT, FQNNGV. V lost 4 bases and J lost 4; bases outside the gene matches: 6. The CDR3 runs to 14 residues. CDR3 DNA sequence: TGTGCCAGCAGCTCAAACAGGGGATCCACTGAAGCTTTCTTT. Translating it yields CASSSNRGSTEAFF.

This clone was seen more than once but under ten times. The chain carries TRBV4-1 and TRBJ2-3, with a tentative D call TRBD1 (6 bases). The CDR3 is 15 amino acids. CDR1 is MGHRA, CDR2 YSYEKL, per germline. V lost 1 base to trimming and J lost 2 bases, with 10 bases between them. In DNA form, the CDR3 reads TGCGCCAGCAGCCAAGGTCAGGGGCTCACAGATACGCAGTATTTT. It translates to CASSQGQGLTDTQYF.

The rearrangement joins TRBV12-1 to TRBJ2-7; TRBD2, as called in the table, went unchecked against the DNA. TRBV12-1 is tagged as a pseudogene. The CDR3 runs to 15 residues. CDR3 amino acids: CASSPRGLELYEQYF. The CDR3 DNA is TGTGCCAGCAGCCCGAGGGGACTAGAACTCTACGAGCAGTACTTC.

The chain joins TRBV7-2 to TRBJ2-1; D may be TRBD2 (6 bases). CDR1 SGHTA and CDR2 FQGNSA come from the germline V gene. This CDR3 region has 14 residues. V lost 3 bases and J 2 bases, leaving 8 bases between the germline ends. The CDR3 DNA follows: TGTGCCAGCAGCTTTTCTAGCGCCTACAATGAGCAGTTCTTC. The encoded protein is CASSFSSAYNEQFF. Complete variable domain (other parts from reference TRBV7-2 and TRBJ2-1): GAGVSQSPSNKVTEKGKDVELRCDPISGHTALYWYRQSLGQGLEFLIYFQGNSAPDKSGLPSDRFSAERTGGSVSTLTIQRTQQEDSAVYLCASSFSSAYNEQFFGPGTRLTVL.

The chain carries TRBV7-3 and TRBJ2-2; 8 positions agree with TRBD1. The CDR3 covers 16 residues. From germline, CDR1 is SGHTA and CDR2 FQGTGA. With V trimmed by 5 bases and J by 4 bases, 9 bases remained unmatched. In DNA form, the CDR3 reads TGTGCCAGCAGCCACGGTGACAGGGGAAGCACCGGGGAGCTGTTTTTT. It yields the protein CASSHGDRGSTGELFF.

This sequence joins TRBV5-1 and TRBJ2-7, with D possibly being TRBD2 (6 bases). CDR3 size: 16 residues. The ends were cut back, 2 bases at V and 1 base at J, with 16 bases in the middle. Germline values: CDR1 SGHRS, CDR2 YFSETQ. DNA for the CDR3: TGCGCCAGCAGCTTCACTAGCTCCTCAAGTTCCTACGAGCAGTACTTC. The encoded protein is CASSFTSSSSSYEQYF.

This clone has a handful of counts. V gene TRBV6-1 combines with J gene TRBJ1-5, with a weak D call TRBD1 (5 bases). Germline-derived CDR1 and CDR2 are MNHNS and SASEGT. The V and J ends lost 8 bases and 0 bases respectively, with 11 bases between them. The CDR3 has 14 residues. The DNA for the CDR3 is TGTGCCAGCCTGACAGAGAATAGCAATCAGCCCCAGCATTTT. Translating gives CASLTENSNQPQHF.

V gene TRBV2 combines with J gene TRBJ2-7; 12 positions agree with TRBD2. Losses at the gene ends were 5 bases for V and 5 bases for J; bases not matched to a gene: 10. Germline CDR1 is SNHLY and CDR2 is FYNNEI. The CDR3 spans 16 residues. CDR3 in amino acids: CASSSRLAGVFDEQYF. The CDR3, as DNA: TGTGCCAGCAGTTCACGACTAGCGGGAGTGTTCGACGAGCAGTACTTC.

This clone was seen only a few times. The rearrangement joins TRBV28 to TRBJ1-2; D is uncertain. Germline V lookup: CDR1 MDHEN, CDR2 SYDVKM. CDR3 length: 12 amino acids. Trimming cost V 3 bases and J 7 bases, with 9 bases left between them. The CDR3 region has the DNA TGTGCCAGCAGTTTTACTGCGGGTGGCTACACCTTC. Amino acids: CASSFTAGGYTF.

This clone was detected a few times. The CDR3 reads CASSLVSGQSYEQYF. Here the CDR3 DNA reads TGTGCCAGCAGTCTGGTGTCGGGTCAATCCTACGAGCAGTACTTC. The rearrangement uses TRBV6-5 and TRBJ2-7; D remains unclear. V gave up 5 bases and J gave up 1 base, with 15 bases separating them. The germline V gene encodes CDR1 MNHEY and CDR2 SVGAGI. The CDR3 has 15 amino acids.

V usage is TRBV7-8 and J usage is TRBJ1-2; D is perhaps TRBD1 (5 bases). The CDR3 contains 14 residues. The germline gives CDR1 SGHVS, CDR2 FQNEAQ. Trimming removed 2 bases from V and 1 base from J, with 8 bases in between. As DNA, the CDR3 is TGTGCCAGCAGCTTATCAGGGAATAACTATGGCTACACCTTC. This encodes CASSLSGNNYGYTF.